Detailed here is one T cell receptor beta chain. Its antigen is unknown. The entry originates in a study of blood T cells in healthy people across ages. Study outcomes and limitations: Per million T cells, TCR beta diversity dropped roughly linearly as age increased. Estimates based on one million T cells were treated as lower bounds. The study found more naive CD4+ cells and higher diversity in long-lived than aged donors.

With a J-beta primer mix and a sample-barcoded 5' primer, a second PCR ran about 7 to 11 cycles. TCRdb re-called the 5' RACE reads through MiXCR, storing one row per CDR3 protein. The sample has over 600,000 distinct CDR3 sequences; more than 50% are singletons. CDR1 and CDR2 (germline): MNHEY, SMNVEV (reference sequence). The CDR3 is 16 residues long. No fewer than 5 micrograms of total RNA were isolated from every sample. Sequencing input: blood. V and J are TRBV27 and TRBJ2-1, with 7 bases identical to TRBD1. TRBJ2-7 matches the DNA end more closely, so the J call is doubtful. This clonotype was obtained from a man aged 35 to 55 in good health. CDR3 nucleotide sequence: TGTGCCAGCAGAAGAGGGGGTGAGGGGGCTCTCAATGAGCAGTACTTC. Translating it yields CASRRGGEGALNEQYF.